Given below is one T cell receptor (beta chain) in context. Its antigen is still unknown. No much larger clonotype is one base removed from it; base qualities were not supplied. These data are taken from a study of shared clonotypes between healthy human individuals (dated by TCRdb to about 2020). In terms of the full investigation: Three men and a couple of women, aged 18 to 49 years, made up the cohort. Per donor, three plates each were used for CD4 naive and CD4 memory, two for CD8 naive, and one for CD8 memory. Between about 0.8 and 9 billion PBMCs per donor were obtained by leukapheresis. To estimate repertoire size and how much clonotype sharing occurs between individuals, the study deeply sequenced the blood TCR repertoires of five or six healthy adults. To increase sequencing depth and limit assay-specific biases, different laboratories used diverse techniques to prepare libraries and sequence TCR repertoires. What the research found in general, with its limitations: Sharing across a handful of donors was observed for about 5% of naive CD4, about 3.2% of naive CD8, over 2% of memory CD4, and over 0.3% of memory CD8 clonotypes. Only blood was sampled, and tissue TCR repertoires likely differ from those in blood. Clonotypes shared by all four sorted-subset donors showed higher generation probabilities than non-shared clonotypes. Estimated clonotype richness was generally larger for naive than for memory subsets. Pairwise subsampling led to the expectation that sequencing depth would affect the degree of clonotype sharing among donors. Rarefaction of sorted-subset datasets indicated incomplete sequencing despite the large sequencing depth. Because the study included only a small number of donors, the genetic and exposure-history diversity represented was limited.

Taken from the germline V gene (reference sequence), the CDR1 and CDR2 loops are MNHEY and SMNVEV. From cysteine to phenylalanine, the CDR3 is 14 amino acids long. The read is trimmed to its CDR3 DNA, 42 bases read in frame from base 1. The germline ends are 17 bases apart after V is trimmed by 7 bases and J by 5 bases. TCR CDR3 regions were amplified from genomic DNA by multiplex PCR using the deep immunoSEQ assay. Extracted genomic DNA from each cell subset was spread evenly across all wells of several immunoSEQ 96-well plates, with each plate serving as a replicate. For sorted subsets, each replicate PCR was loaded with approximately 200 ng genomic DNA, equivalent to about 33,000 T cell genomes. The purified libraries were quantified using a Qubit 3.0 fluorometer, sized with a Bioanalyzer 2100, and then quantified again using the KAPA Library Quantification kit. Every immunoSEQ 96-well plate was sequenced on a dedicated single-read 150-cycle Illumina NextSeq 550 flow cell. On the study's bioinformatics: Because the immunoSEQ output held only junctional sequences and lacked quality scores, the filtering could not match the filtering applied to full-length reads. To assign V/J genes and CDR3, sequences were annotated using PyIR, a Python wrapper for IgBLAST v1.9, with IMGT germline references. Any read was removed if the V/J assignment was weak (E-value above 1e-6), the CDR3 was missing, or the read contained stop codons, out-of-frame junctions, or ambiguous translated residues. A V3J clonotype was defined by an identical inferred V gene, J gene, and CDR3 amino acid sequence. To compute the percentage overlap between repertoires, the number of shared unique clonotypes was divided by the size of the smaller repertoire. Repertoire richness was assessed with RTK rarefaction, the Chao1 estimator, and Recon v2.1 estimates of unobserved clonotypes. For all TCRbeta clonotypes obtained by the gDNA method from a few donors, generation probabilities were computed with OLGA. Drawn from immuneACCESS, this table holds only the in-frame rearrangements with V and J called that TCRdb kept. Clones are partly lost; checked studies trace under half to an unresolved V gene and leave the rest unexplained. Clone size and the V and J calls come from that table; the DNA yielded D and trimming. The sample table records 2 million to 2.5 million clones; 93% of these occur just once. The biggest ten clones account for 0.36% of the sample.

The donors were healthy, HIV-negative adults who had no recently reported acute infections or vaccinations. All donors were Caucasian adults living in Nashville, Tennessee, USA. CD4+ T cells were enriched by magnetic negative selection, after which naive cells were positively selected on CD45RA and the negative fraction was taken as the memory subset. Blood was collected by leukapheresis, and PBMCs were isolated by Ficoll-Histopaque density gradient centrifugation and then cryopreserved in liquid nitrogen vapor phase. Purity and quantity of every magnetically sorted T cell population were checked by analytical flow cytometry. Each sorted fraction had its genomic DNA isolated and then quantified by UV absorbance on a Nanodrop 2000c.

Sequencing used naive CD4+ T cells from PBMCs. Read against the paper, the sample's cell subset or site label means: CD45RA+ positively selected. The chain links TRBV27 with TRBJ2-5, with the D call perhaps TRBD1 or TRBD2, as 5 bases match in each case. The receptor was isolated from a man aged 18 to 30 in good health. Some clones in this sample may be carry-over from other donors' samples. The DNA reads as follows: TGTGCCAGCACCCGAAGCGGACAACGCGAGACCCAGTACTTC. Its translation is CASTRSGQRETQYF.